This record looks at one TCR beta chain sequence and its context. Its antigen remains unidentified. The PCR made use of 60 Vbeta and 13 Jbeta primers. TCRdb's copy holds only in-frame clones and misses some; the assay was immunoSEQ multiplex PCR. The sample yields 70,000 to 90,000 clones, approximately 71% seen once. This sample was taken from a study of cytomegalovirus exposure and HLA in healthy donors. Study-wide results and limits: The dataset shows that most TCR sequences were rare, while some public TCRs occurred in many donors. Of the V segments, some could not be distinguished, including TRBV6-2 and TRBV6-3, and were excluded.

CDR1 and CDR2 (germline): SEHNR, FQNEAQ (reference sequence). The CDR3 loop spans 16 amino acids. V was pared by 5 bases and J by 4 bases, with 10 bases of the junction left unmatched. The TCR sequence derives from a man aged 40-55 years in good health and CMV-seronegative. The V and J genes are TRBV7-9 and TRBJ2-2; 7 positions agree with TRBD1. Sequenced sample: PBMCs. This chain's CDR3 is CASSPDRVRSTGELFF. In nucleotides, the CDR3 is TGTGCCAGCAGCCCCGACAGGGTTCGGAGCACCGGGGAGCTGTTTTTT.